This is a list of T cell receptor beta chains from one sample in a study of Ad26.COV2.S vaccination and SARS-CoV-2 variants. Generated by immunoSEQ multiplex PCR, the TCRdb table keeps only in-frame clones and is missing some. Of about 320,000 clones listed, approximately 86% were seen once; the top ten hold 1.5% to 2%. The input for sequencing was peripheral blood, taken in a trial of Ad26.COV2.S vaccine versus placebo. These receptors were taken from a person between 18 and 65 years old who received the Ad26.COV2.S COVID-19 vaccine or a placebo. Both conserved end residues are part of each CDR3. A D gene is named only where the DNA matches it firmly. Expanded clones are given a class, and other clones once, few, many or no size at all.

J gene	D gene	V gene	clone size	CDR3 length	CDR3 protein	CDR3 DNA
TRBJ2-2	TRBD2	TRBV19	.	16	CASSSRTSGGAGELFF	TGTGCCAGTAGTAGCCGGACTAGCGGGGGAGCCGGGGAGCTGTTTTTT
TRBJ1-1	.	TRBV7-2	.	11	CATGQNTEAFF	TGTGCGACGGGACAGAACACTGAAGCTTTCTTT
TRBJ1-1	.	TRBV14	.	13	CASSQHRTTEAFF	TGTGCCAGCAGCCAACACCGGACCACTGAAGCTTTCTTT
TRBJ1-3	.	TRBV2	few	15	CASTFTRAQGNTIYF	TGTGCCAGCACCTTCACCAGGGCGCAAGGAAACACCATATATTTT
TRBJ2-1	.	TRBV24-1	.	13	CATSDSGYNEQFF	TGTGCCACCAGTGATAGCGGGTACAATGAGCAGTTCTTC
TRBJ2-3	.	TRBV6-2/TRBV6-3	few	14	CASSLILNTDTQYF	TGTGCCAGCAGTTTGATACTAAACACAGATACGCAGTATTTT
TRBJ2-6	.	TRBV5-1	.	15	CASSLEGSGANVLTF	TGCGCCAGCAGCTTGGAGGGCTCTGGGGCCAACGTCCTGACTTTC
TRBJ2-1	.	TRBV10-3	.	15	CAISEGVRQHNEQFF	TGTGCCATCAGTGAGGGAGTGCGACAACACAATGAGCAGTTCTTC
TRBJ1-4	.	TRBV4-3	.	13	CASSQNINEKLFF	TGCGCCAGCAGCCAGAATATCAATGAAAAACTGTTTTTT
TRBJ1-1	TRBD1	TRBV9	.	15	CASSDSSGTVRSAFF	TGTGCCAGCAGCGATAGCTCCGGGACAGTGCGCTCAGCTTTCTTT
TRBJ2-3	.	TRBV9	.	15	CASSVEVDSTDTQYF	TGTGCCAGCAGCGTAGAGGTAGATAGCACAGATACGCAGTATTTT
TRBJ1-5	.	TRBV18	.	15	CASSPVDNGNQPQHF	TGTGCCAGCTCACCTGTAGATAATGGCAATCAGCCCCAGCATTTT
TRBJ1-5	TRBD1	TRBV19	.	17	CASSIGQVRSGNQPQHF	TGTGCCAGTAGTATTGGACAGGTCCGATCGGGCAATCAGCCCCAGCATTTT
TRBJ1-4	TRBD1	TRBV11-2	.	16	CASSSLRDRGNEKLFF	TGTGCCAGCAGCTCGCTACGGGACAGGGGAAATGAAAAACTGTTTTTT
TRBJ1-2	.	TRBV5-1	.	14	CASSLEPGNYGYTF	TGCGCCAGCAGCTTGGAGCCAGGCAACTATGGCTACACCTTC
TRBJ1-1	TRBD1	TRBV29-1	few	13	CSVENRGGTEAFF	TGCAGCGTTGAGAACAGGGGTGGCACTGAAGCTTTCTTT
TRBJ1-2	.	TRBV7-2	few	14	CASSLEGRDYGYTF	TGTGCCAGCAGCTTAGAGGGCCGGGACTATGGCTACACCTTC
TRBJ1-2	.	TRBV7-2	.	12	CASSLVNYGYTF	TGTGCCAGCAGCTTAGTGAACTATGGCTACACCTTC
TRBJ2-1	TRBD2	TRBV2	.	14	CASKAGSSYNEQFF	TGTGCCAGCAAAGCGGGGAGCTCCTACAATGAGCAGTTCTTC
TRBJ1-2	TRBD1	TRBV6-2/TRBV6-3	.	15	CASSQPGQGGYGYTF	TGTGCCAGCAGCCAACCGGGACAGGGTGGTTATGGCTACACCTTC
TRBJ2-2	.	TRBV30	.	14	CAWTRGGPAGELFF	TGTGCCTGGACTCGTGGCGGCCCTGCCGGGGAGCTGTTTTTT
TRBJ1-6	.	TRBV15	few	16	CATSRDRGASPTPLHF	TGTGCCACCAGCAGAGACAGAGGGGCCTCCCCAACACCCCTCCACTTT
TRBJ2-6	.	TRBV7-9	.	18	CASRPEGGTPSGANVLTF	TGTGCCAGCAGACCGGAAGGAGGCACCCCCTCTGGGGCCAACGTCCTGACTTTC
TRBJ2-3	TRBD1	TRBV11-3	.	14	CASSTGQRTDTQYF	TGTGCCAGCAGCACGGGACAGCGCACAGATACGCAGTATTTT
TRBJ2-5	TRBD2	TRBV7-2	.	16	CASSLTPSGGGETQYF	TGTGCCAGCAGCTTAACCCCTAGCGGGGGAGGAGAGACCCAGTACTTC
TRBJ2-7	.	TRBV9	.	15	CASSEGPGKNYEQYF	TGTGCCAGCAGCGAGGGGCCTGGCAAGAACTACGAGCAGTACTTC
TRBJ1-1	.	TRBV19	.	12	CATKAGYTEAFF	TGTGCCACTAAGGCGGGGTACACTGAAGCTTTCTTT
TRBJ1-6	TRBD1	TRBV5-8	.	15	CASSLLGQGGSPLHF	TGTGCCAGCAGCTTGCTGGGACAGGGAGGTTCACCCCTCCACTTT
TRBJ1-6	.	TRBV30	.	15	CAWRLAGQRDSPLHF	TGTGCCTGGAGATTGGCTGGACAGAGGGATTCACCCCTCCACTTT
TRBJ2-3	TRBD2	TRBV19	.	20	CASSMRRIAGGISSTDTQYF	TGTGCCAGTAGTATGAGGAGAATAGCGGGGGGGATATCTAGCACAGATACGCAGTATTTT
TRBJ2-7	.	TRBV28	once	14	CASSIQANPYEQYF	TGTGCCAGCAGCATCCAGGCGAACCCCTACGAGCAGTACTTC
TRBJ1-6	.	TRBV3-1/TRBV3-2	.	11	CASSQGIPLHF	TGTGCCAGCAGCCAGGGCATACCCCTCCACTTT
TRBJ2-5	TRBD2	TRBV10-2	.	17	CASSVSNKRGLQETQYF	TGCGCCAGCAGTGTCTCGAATAAGCGGGGGCTCCAAGAGACCCAGTACTTC
TRBJ1-2	.	TRBV11-2	once	12	CASSPGLYGYTF	TGTGCCAGCAGCCCCGGACTCTATGGCTACACCTTC
TRBJ1-2	.	TRBV7-9	.	13	CASSSRTVYGYTF	TGTGCCAGCAGCTCCCGGACGGTATATGGCTACACCTTC
TRBJ1-2	TRBD1	TRBV6-6	.	13	CASRLDRARGYTF	TGTGCCAGCAGACTAGACAGGGCTCGTGGCTACACCTTC
TRBJ1-4	.	TRBV29-1	.	15	CSVGSPSATNEKLFF	TGCAGCGTTGGGTCCCCCTCCGCAACTAATGAAAAACTGTTTTTT
TRBJ2-5	.	TRBV11-1	.	13	CASSPSLGETQYF	TGTGCCAGCAGCCCAAGTCTGGGGGAGACCCAGTACTTC
TRBJ1-3	.	TRBV7-9	.	16	CASSLVVGSSGNTIYF	TGTGCCAGCAGCTTAGTGGTGGGATCCTCTGGAAACACCATATATTTT
TRBJ2-7	TRBD2	TRBV19	.	16	CASSPGLAGAFYEQYF	TGTGCCAGTAGTCCGGGACTAGCGGGGGCCTTCTACGAGCAGTACTTC
TRBJ1-5	.	TRBV5-1	.	15	CASSYGGRDDQPQHF	TGCGCCAGCAGCTATGGTGGGAGAGACGATCAGCCCCAGCATTTT
TRBJ2-7	TRBD1	TRBV19	.	13	CASSIDHRGQVSF	TGTGCCAGTAGTATAGACCATCGGGGACAGGTCTCCTTC
TRBJ1-2	TRBD1	TRBV2	.	15	CASRGTDRVGYGYTF	TGTGCCAGCAGGGGAACGGACAGGGTTGGCTATGGCTACACCTTC
TRBJ2-7	.	TRBV18	once	12	CASSTPAYEQYF	TGTGCCAGCTCTACCCCCGCCTACGAGCAGTACTTC
TRBJ1-3	.	TRBV3-1/TRBV3-2	.	14	CASSQRVSGNTIYF	TGTGCCAGCAGCCAAAGGGTTTCTGGAAACACCATATATTTT
TRBJ1-5	.	TRBV27	.	14	CASSREGSNQPQHF	TGTGCCAGCAGTCGGGAAGGGAGCAATCAGCCCCAGCATTTT
TRBJ2-5	.	TRBV9	.	14	CASSVKLGKETQYF	TGTGCCAGCAGCGTGAAGCTAGGGAAAGAGACCCAGTACTTC
TRBJ2-5	.	TRBV3-1/TRBV3-2	.	12	CASSQVQETQYF	TGTGCCAGCAGCCAGGTCCAAGAGACCCAGTACTTC
TRBJ2-1	.	TRBV30	.	12	CAWSPGEAEQFF	TGTGCCTGGAGCCCAGGGGAGGCTGAGCAGTTCTTC
TRBJ1-4	TRBD1	TRBV9	.	14	CASSGGDSNEKLFF	TGTGCCAGCAGCGGGGGGGACAGTAATGAAAAACTGTTTTTT
TRBJ1-5	.	TRBV30	.	13	CAWSVRGAEPQHF	TGTGCCTGGAGTGTACGGGGGGCCGAGCCCCAGCATTTT
TRBJ1-1	TRBD1	TRBV11-2	.	14	CASSLDRGGTEAFF	TGTGCCAGCAGCTTGGACAGGGGGGGTACTGAAGCTTTCTTT
TRBJ1-3	.	TRBV13	.	16	CASSLRRSLVGNTIYF	TGTGCCAGCAGCTTGCGACGGAGTCTAGTTGGAAACACCATATATTTT